The 9 T cell receptor beta chains presented below share a single source sample, sequenced in a study of T cells in Graves' hyperthyroidism and ophthalmopathy. RNA transcripts gave rise to amplified TCR beta CDR3 regions. When the TCR CDR3 underwent first-round RT-PCR, the HTBI primer set was used. TCRdb re-analysed the multiplex PCR reads in MiXCR, keeping a single row per CDR3 protein. The data show hundreds of thousands of distinct CDR3 sequences, 46% seen once. The specimen was peripheral blood or thyroid tissue (not recorded which). These receptors all stem from a woman between 18 and 29 years old with Graves' hyperthyroidism.

This rearrangement joins TRBV29-1 to TRBJ2-5; a weak D match, TRBD2 (6 bases). Germline V lookup: CDR1 SQVTM, CDR2 ANQGSEA. The CDR3 contains 13 residues. This chain's CDR3 is CSEAGLQQETQYF. CDR3 DNA: TGCAGTGAGGCGGGACTGCAGCAAGAGACCCAGTACTTC.

This chain uses TRBV10-3 with TRBJ1-2; possible D gene TRBD1, 5 bases. There are 15 residues in the CDR3. With 2 bases removed from V and 4 bases from J, the gap between germline ends came to 14 bases. Germline-derived CDR1 and CDR2 are ENHRY and SYGVKD. The CDR3: CAISEGRALSYGYTF. The CDR3 DNA sequence: TGTGCCATCAGTGAGGGCAGGGCTCTGAGCTATGGCTACACCTTC.

The chain links TRBV29-1 to TRBJ1-1; the D is unclear. The CDR3 is 13 residues long. V lost 8 bases and J 1 base, leaving 14 bases between the germline ends. Germline V gives CDR1 SQVTM, CDR2 ANQGSEA. In nucleotides, the CDR3 is TGCAGCTTATGGGCCAGAGCGAACACTGAAGCTTTCTTT. Translating gives CSLWARANTEAFF.

This clonotype was observed many times. CDR3 coding DNA: TGCGCCAGCAGCTTGGGAGGGACAGTGAACACTGAAGCTTTCTTT. Amino acids: CASSLGGTVNTEAFF. V and J are TRBV5-1 and TRBJ1-1; 7 nucleotides agree with TRBD1. The CDR3 is 15 residues long. With 0 bases clipped from V and 0 bases from J, the junction kept 2 bases outside the gene matches. The germline CDR1 and CDR2 sequences are SGHRS and YFSETQ.

The chain combines TRBV12-3 or TRBV12-4 with TRBJ2-5, with D unresolved. Trimming left V 7 bases short and J 4 bases short, with 13 bases between. The CDR3 is made up of 13 amino acids. The CDR3: CASNNVARETQYF. The CDR3 DNA sequence: TGTGCCAGCAACAATGTAGCTAGAGAGACCCAGTACTTC.

The V call is TRBV25-1, the J call TRBJ1-2; D is uncertain. V was trimmed by 4 bases and J by 8 bases, leaving 14 bases between them. CDR3 length: 13 residues. CDR1 and CDR2 from the germline V gene are MGHDK and SYGVNS. The CDR3 sequence is CASSAGVGGGYTF. The CDR3 DNA follows: TGTGCCAGCAGTGCTGGCGTAGGTGGAGGCTACACCTTC.

In its sample, this clonotype was seen a few times. The V gene is TRBV24-1, the J gene TRBJ1-1; D is ambiguous. The CDR3 extends over 16 amino acids. V was cut by 0 bases and J by 1 base, with 11 bases left in between. In germline, CDR1 is KGHDR, CDR2 SFDVKD. The CDR3 region is CATSDLLSLENTEAFF. In nucleotides, the CDR3 is TGTGCCACCAGTGATTTGCTCTCCCTCGAGAACACTGAAGCTTTCTTT.

The chain employs TRBV11-2 and TRBJ1-2; TRBD1 is a possible D gene (6 bases). The CDR3 consists of 16 residues. V lost 3 bases and J lost 8, with 22 bases in between. Germline CDR1 is SGHAT and CDR2 is FQNNGV. The CDR3 coding sequence is TGTGCCAGCAGCTTGGATTCGTTGACAGGCCGATGGGGCTACACCTTC. Its translation is CASSLDSLTGRWGYTF. The full variable domain, with the rest looked up from reference TRBV11-2 and TRBJ1-2, is EAGVAQSPRYKIIEKRQSVAFWCNPISGHATLYWYQQILGQGPKLLIQFQNNGVVDDSQLPKDRFSAERLKGVDSTLKIQPAKLEDSAVYLCASSLDSLTGRWGYTFGSGTRLTVV.

This clonotype occurred a few times. V is TRBV24-1 and J is TRBJ1-1, with 9 bases lining up with TRBD1. Germline V gene data show CDR1 as KGHDR and CDR2 as SFDVKD. This CDR3 is 11 amino acids long. The CDR3 is CARTGDTEAFF. CDR3 DNA: TGTGCAAGGACAGGGGACACTGAAGCTTTCTTT.